This passage covers 6 T cell receptor beta chains from one sample sequenced in a study of blood T cells in healthy people across ages. Primed by a sample-barcoded 5' primer and a J-beta primer mix, a second PCR proceeded for 7 to 11 cycles. TCRdb analysed the 5' RACE reads with MiXCR anew, one entry per CDR3 protein. Of roughly 1.7 million distinct CDR3 sequences listed, roughly 32% are singletons. Sequencing was done on a sample of blood. The receptors originated from a woman between 25 and 40 years old in good health.

The genes are TRBV28 and TRBJ2-2, with a tentative D call TRBD1 (6 bases). Deletions cut 7 bases from V and 4 bases from J, with 19 bases between. The CDR3 has 16 residues. CDR1 and CDR2 from the germline V gene are MDHEN and SYDVKM. The CDR3 region is CASTSLGALSTGELFF. CDR3 DNA: TGTGCCAGCACCTCCCTGGGGGCCCTTAGCACCGGGGAGCTGTTTTTT.

The chain joins TRBV20-1 to TRBJ1-6; perhaps TRBD1 as D (5 bases). Germline CDR1 and CDR2: DFQATT and SNEGSKA (reference sequence). The CDR3 runs to 18 residues. V was trimmed by 0 bases and J by 0 bases, leaving 15 bases between them. The CDR3, as DNA: TGCAGTGCTAGAGATCGGGGCAGCCAGAGCTCCTATAATTCACCCCTCCACTTT. Translation: CSARDRGSQSSYNSPLHF.

The CDR3: CASSPTSGGLQETQYF. The CDR3 coding sequence is TGCGCCAGCAGTCCGACTAGCGGGGGCCTCCAAGAGACCCAGTACTTC. The chain employs TRBV4-1 and TRBJ2-5; TRBD2 agrees at 12 bases. This CDR3 has 16 amino acids. Losses at the gene ends were 6 bases for V and 1 base for J; bases not matched to a gene: 6. CDR1 is MGHRA, CDR2 YSYEKL, per germline.

This clonotype was detected a few times. The chain carries TRBV27 and TRBJ2-7, with D unresolved. There are 12 residues in the CDR3. The V end was cut by 6 bases, the J end by 2 bases, with 8 bases between. Germline V gives CDR1 MNHEY, CDR2 SMNVEV (reference sequence). CDR3: CASRGAPYEQYF. Here the CDR3 DNA reads TGTGCCAGCAGAGGTGCCCCCTACGAGCAGTACTTC.

This clonotype was seen only a few times. The V call is TRBV4-3, the J call TRBJ1-1, with D tentatively TRBD1 (6 bases). Trimming pared 0 bases from V and 0 bases from J, leaving 8 bases between. The CDR3 sequence is 15 residues long. Germline CDR1 is LGHNA and CDR2 is YSLEER. In nucleotides, the CDR3 is TGCGCCAGCAGCCAAGAGGAGGGGGTGAACACTGAAGCTTTCTTT. It translates to CASSQEEGVNTEAFF.

The CDR3 DNA is TGTGCCAGCGATACGGCAGGGGGAAGCGGCAATGAGCAGTTCTTC. Translation gives CASDTAGGSGNEQFF. V is TRBV28 and J is TRBJ2-1, with 7 positions matching TRBD1. Germline V gene sequence: CDR1 MDHEN, CDR2 SYDVKM. J gave up 6 bases and V 8 bases, and 13 bases lay outside the gene matches. The CDR3 sequence is 15 residues long.